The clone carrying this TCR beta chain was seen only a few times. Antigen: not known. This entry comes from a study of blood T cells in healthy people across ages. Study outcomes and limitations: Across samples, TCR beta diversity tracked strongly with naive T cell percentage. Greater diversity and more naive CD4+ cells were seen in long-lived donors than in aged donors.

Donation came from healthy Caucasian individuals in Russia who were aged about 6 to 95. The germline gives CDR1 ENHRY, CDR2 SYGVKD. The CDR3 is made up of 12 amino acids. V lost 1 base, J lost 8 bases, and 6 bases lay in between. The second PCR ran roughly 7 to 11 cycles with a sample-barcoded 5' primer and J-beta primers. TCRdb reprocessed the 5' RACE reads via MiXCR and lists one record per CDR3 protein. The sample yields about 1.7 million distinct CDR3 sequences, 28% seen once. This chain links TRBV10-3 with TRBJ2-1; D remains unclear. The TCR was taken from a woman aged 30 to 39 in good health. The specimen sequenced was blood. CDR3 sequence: CAISEFRYEQFF. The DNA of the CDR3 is TGTGCCATCAGTGAGTTTAGGTATGAGCAGTTCTTC.